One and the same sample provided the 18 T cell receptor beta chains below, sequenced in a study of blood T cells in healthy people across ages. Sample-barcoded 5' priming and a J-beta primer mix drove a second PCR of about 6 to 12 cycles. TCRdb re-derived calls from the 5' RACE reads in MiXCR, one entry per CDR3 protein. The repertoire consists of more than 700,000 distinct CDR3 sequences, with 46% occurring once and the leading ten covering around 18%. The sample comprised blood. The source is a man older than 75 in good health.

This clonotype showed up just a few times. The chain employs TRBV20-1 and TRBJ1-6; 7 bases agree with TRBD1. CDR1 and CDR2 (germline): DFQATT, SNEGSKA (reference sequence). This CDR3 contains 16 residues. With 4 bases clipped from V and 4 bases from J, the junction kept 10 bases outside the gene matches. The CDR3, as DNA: TGCAGTGCTAAGACAGGGAACCTTCTATATAATTCACCCCTCCACTTT. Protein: CSAKTGNLLYNSPLHF.

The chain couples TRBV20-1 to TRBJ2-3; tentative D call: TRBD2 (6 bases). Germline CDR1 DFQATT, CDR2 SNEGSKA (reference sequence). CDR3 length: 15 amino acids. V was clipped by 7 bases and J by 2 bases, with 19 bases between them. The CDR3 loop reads CSVLGGKGSTDTQYF. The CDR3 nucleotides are TGCAGTGTTTTAGGCGGGAAGGGTTCCACAGATACGCAGTATTTT.

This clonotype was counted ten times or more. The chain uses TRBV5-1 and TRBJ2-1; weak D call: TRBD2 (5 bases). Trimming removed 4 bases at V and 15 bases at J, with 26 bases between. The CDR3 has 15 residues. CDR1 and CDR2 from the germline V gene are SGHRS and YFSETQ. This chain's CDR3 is CASSPNTEAAGVWFF. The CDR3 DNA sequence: TGCGCCAGCAGCCCAAATACGGAGGCCGCCGGAGTATGGTTCTTC.

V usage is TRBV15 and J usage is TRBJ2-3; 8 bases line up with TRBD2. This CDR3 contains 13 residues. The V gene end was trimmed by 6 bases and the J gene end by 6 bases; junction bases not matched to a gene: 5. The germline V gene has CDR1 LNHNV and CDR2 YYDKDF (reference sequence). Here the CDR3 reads CATRVAGTDTQYF. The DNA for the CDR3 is TGTGCCACCAGGGTAGCGGGAACCGATACGCAGTATTTT.

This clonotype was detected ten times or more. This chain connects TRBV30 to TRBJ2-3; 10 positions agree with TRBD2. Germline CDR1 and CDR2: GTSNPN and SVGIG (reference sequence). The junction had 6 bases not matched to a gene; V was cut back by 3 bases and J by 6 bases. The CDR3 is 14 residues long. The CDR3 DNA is TGTGCCTGGAGCGAGCGGGAGGGGAAGGATACGCAGTATTTT. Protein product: CAWSEREGKDTQYF.

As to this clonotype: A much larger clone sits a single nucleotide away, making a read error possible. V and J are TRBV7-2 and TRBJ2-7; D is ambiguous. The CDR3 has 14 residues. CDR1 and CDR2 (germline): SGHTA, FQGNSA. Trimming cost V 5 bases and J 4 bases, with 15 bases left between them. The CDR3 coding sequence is TGTGCCAGCAGCGCGGACCCGGGCCCATACGAGCAGTACTTC. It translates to CASSADPGPYEQYF.

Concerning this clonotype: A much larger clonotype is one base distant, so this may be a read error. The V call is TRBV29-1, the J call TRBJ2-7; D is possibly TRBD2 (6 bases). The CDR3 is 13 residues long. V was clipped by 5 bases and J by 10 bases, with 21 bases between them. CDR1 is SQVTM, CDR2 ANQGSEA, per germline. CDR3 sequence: CSVRGPSGEAQYF. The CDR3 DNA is TGCAGCGTTAGAGGGCCCTCGGGAGAGGCCCAGTACTTC.

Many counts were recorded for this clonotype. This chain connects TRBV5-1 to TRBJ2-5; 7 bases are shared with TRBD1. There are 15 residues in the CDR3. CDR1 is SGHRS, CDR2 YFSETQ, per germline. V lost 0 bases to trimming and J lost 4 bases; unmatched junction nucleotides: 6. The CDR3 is CASSLDRGNLETQYF. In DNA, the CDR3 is TGCGCCAGCAGCTTGGACAGGGGAAATCTAGAGACCCAGTACTTC.

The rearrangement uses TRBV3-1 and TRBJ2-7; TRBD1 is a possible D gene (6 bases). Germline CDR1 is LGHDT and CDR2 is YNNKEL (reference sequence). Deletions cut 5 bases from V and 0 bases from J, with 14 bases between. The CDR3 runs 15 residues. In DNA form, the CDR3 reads TGTGCCAGCAGCAACCGGGACACGGCCTCCTACGAGCAGTACTTC. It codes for CASSNRDTASYEQYF.

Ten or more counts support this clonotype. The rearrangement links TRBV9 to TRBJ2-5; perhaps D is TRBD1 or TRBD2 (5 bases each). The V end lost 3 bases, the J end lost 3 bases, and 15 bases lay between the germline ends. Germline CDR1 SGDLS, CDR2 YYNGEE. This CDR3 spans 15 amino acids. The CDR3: CASSAFSGPKETQYF. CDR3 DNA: TGTGCCAGCAGCGCTTTCTCGGGACCCAAAGAGACCCAGTACTTC.

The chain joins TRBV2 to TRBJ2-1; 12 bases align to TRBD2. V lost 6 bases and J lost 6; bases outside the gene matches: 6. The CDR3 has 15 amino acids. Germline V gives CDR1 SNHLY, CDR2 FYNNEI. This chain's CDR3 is CASRAGLAGPNEQFF. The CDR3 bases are TGTGCCAGCAGGGCAGGACTAGCGGGGCCCAATGAGCAGTTCTTC.

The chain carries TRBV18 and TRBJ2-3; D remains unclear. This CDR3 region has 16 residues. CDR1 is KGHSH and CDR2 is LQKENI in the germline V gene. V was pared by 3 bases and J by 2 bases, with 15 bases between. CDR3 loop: CASSPKTLPTTDTQYF. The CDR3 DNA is TGTGCCAGCTCACCCAAGACACTCCCCACCACAGATACGCAGTATTTT.

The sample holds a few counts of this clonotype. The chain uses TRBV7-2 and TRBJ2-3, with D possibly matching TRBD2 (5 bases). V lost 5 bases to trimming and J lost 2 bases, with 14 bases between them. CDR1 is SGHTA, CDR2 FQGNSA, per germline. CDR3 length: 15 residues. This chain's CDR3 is CASSRDGSLTDTQYF. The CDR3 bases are TGTGCCAGCAGCCGAGATGGGAGTCTCACAGATACGCAGTATTTT. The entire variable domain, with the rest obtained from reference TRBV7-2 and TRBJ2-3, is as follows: GAGVSQSPSNKVTEKGKDVELRCDPISGHTALYWYRQSLGQGLEFLIYFQGNSAPDKSGLPSDRFSAERTGGSVSTLTIQRTQQEDSAVYLCASSRDGSLTDTQYFGPGTRLTVL.

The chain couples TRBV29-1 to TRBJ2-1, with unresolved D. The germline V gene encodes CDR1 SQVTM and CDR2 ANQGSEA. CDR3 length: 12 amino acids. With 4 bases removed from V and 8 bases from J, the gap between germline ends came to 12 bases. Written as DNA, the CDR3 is TGCAGCGTTGTCTGGAGCGTGGATGAGCAGTTCTTC. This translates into CSVVWSVDEQFF.

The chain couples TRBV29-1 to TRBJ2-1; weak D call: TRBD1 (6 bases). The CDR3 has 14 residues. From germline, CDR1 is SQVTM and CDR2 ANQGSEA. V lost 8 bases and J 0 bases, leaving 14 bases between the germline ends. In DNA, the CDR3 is TGCAGCCTCGCCAGGGGAAGCTCCTACAATGAGCAGTTCTTC. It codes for CSLARGSSYNEQFF.

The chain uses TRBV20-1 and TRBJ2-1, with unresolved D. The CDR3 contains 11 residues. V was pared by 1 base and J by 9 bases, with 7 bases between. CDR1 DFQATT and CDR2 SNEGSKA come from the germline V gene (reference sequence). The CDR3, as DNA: TGCAGTGCTAGAGTCGTAGGTGAGCAGTTCTTC. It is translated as CSARVVGEQFF.

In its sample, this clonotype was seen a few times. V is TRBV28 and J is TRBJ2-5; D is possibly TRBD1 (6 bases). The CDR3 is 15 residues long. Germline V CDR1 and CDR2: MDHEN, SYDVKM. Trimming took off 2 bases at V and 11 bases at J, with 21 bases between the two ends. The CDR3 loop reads CASSLIGTLSYEQYF. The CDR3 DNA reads TGTGCCAGCAGTTTAATAGGGACACTCTCCTATGAGCAGTACTTC.

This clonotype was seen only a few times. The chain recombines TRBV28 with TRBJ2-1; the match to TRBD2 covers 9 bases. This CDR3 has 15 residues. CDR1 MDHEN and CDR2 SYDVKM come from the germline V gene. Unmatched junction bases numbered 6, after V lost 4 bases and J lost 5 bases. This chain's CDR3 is CASSSPSGMHNEQFF. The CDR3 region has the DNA TGTGCCAGCAGTTCCCCTAGCGGGATGCACAATGAGCAGTTCTTC.